A single sample gave rise to the 25 T cell receptor beta chains below, sequenced in a study of CD8 T cells in ankylosing spondylitis. Study-level results: Roughly eight highly homologous variants formed a TCR beta motif that appeared characteristic of ankylosing spondylitis blood.

TCRdb reanalysed the 5' RACE reads using MiXCR and keeps one entry per CDR3 protein. The sample shows about 510,000 distinct CDR3 sequences, approximately 5% of them seen only once. No antigen has been identified for these receptors. The specimen was blood, either unsorted or a sorted T cell fraction (not recorded which). These receptor sequences come from a male donor with ankylosing spondylitis.

In regard to this clonotype: This could be a read error, since a much larger clone is one nucleotide away. For the CDR3, the DNA is TGCGCCAGCAGCTCGACTAGCGGGGACGGCATAGATACGCAGTATTTT. It codes for CASSSTSGDGIDTQYF. The V call is TRBV5-1, the J call TRBJ2-3; TRBD2 agrees at 11 bases. Unmatched junction bases numbered 8, after V lost 3 bases and J lost 5 bases. There are 16 residues in the CDR3. Germline CDR1 reads SGHRS; CDR2 reads YFSETQ.

This clonotype showed up just a few times. The CDR3 is CASSSGGVASSAYNEQFF. The CDR3 bases are TGTGCCAGCTCCTCCGGCGGGGTAGCGTCTTCGGCCTACAATGAGCAGTTCTTC. The chain recombines TRBV11-2 with TRBJ2-1; D is possibly TRBD2 (6 bases). The CDR3 runs to 18 residues. Germline V gene data show CDR1 as SGHAT and CDR2 as FQNNGV. V was shortened by 8 bases and J by 2 bases, with 25 bases between the two germline ends.

The chain recombines TRBV7-2 with TRBJ2-7; perhaps TRBD1 as D (5 bases). This CDR3 is built from 12 residues. From germline, CDR1 is SGHTA and CDR2 FQGNSA. With 1 base removed from V and 7 bases from J, the gap between germline ends came to 8 bases. CDR3 DNA sequence: TGTGCCAGCAGCTTAGAAGGACAAGAGCAGTACTTC. Its translation: CASSLEGQEQYF.

This chain uses TRBV10-3 with TRBJ2-3; TRBD2 agrees at 8 bases. V lost 2 bases to trimming and J lost 4 bases; unmatched junction nucleotides: 5. Germline CDR1 ENHRY, CDR2 SYGVKD. CDR3 length equals 15 residues. CDR3 nucleotide sequence: TGTGCCATCAGTGAGCTAGGACTAGCATCAGATACGCAGTATTTT. It encodes CAISELGLASDTQYF.

This clonotype occurred many times. V and J are TRBV15 and TRBJ2-2, with D perhaps TRBD1 (6 bases). CDR1 is LNHNV and CDR2 is YYDKDF in the germline V gene (reference sequence). This CDR3 is 17 amino acids long. Trimming left V 1 base short and J 5 bases short, with 17 bases between. The CDR3 DNA reads as TGTGCCACCAGCAGAGGCCTCAGGGGATCCTTAACCGGGGAGCTGTTTTTT. Protein: CATSRGLRGSLTGELFF.

There are many counts of this clonotype. The chain carries TRBV20-1 and TRBJ1-6; 7 positions match TRBD1. The CDR3 loop spans 15 amino acids. Germline lookup yields CDR1 DFQATT and CDR2 SNEGSKA (reference sequence). Trimming at V came to 3 bases and at J to 7 bases, leaving 9 bases not matched to a gene. DNA for the CDR3: TGCAGTGCTAGTAACCCTGGGACAGAAAATTCACCCCTCCACTTT. Amino acid sequence: CSASNPGTENSPLHF.

This clonotype was counted at least ten times. The chain is built from TRBV28 and TRBJ1-1, with a possible D match to TRBD1 (5 bases). This CDR3 has 14 amino acids. Germline-derived CDR1 and CDR2 are MDHEN and SYDVKM. Trimming cost V 6 bases and J 5 bases, with 16 bases left between them. The CDR3 sequence is CASSPPGGRTEAFF. The CDR3 DNA is TGTGCCAGCAGCCCCCCGGGGGGACGTACTGAAGCTTTCTTT.

There are a few counts of this clonotype. The rearrangement joins TRBV7-6 to TRBJ1-4; the match to TRBD1 covers 8 bases. J lost 3 bases, V lost 2 bases, and 5 bases had no gene match. This CDR3 has 16 residues. CDR1 and CDR2 (germline): SGHVS, FNYEAQ. The CDR3 loop reads CASSLSSQGANEKLFF. The CDR3 nucleotides are TGTGCCAGCAGCTTAAGTTCACAGGGGGCTAATGAAAAACTGTTTTTT.

The chain joins TRBV27 to TRBJ2-6, with D tentatively TRBD1 or TRBD2 (5 bases each). The germline V gene has CDR1 MNHEY and CDR2 SMNVEV (reference sequence). Trimming took 0 bases from V and 16 from J, leaving 16 bases between them. This CDR3 comprises 14 residues. CDR3 sequence reads: CASSLSSGPGELTF. The CDR3, as DNA: TGTGCCAGCAGTTTATCATCAGGGCCTGGGGAGCTGACTTTC.

The table lists this clonotype with many counts. The chain is built from TRBV7-2 and TRBJ2-1; 8 nucleotides match TRBD1. This CDR3 spans 14 amino acids. The V gene's germline CDR1 is SGHTA and CDR2 FQGNSA. J gave up 6 bases and V 4 bases, and 5 bases lay outside the gene matches. The CDR3 spells CASSSRTGTNEQFF. The CDR3, as DNA: TGTGCCAGCAGCTCCCGGACAGGGACCAATGAGCAGTTCTTC.

This clonotype was counted ten times or more. This chain connects TRBV7-9 to TRBJ2-3; D gene unclear. Germline V gene data show CDR1 as SEHNR and CDR2 as FQNEAQ (reference sequence). The ends were cut back, 4 bases at V and 4 bases at J, with 9 bases in the middle. CDR3 length equals 13 residues. CDR3 region: CASSSFASDTQYF. The DNA for the CDR3 is TGTGCCAGCAGCTCCTTTGCATCAGATACGCAGTATTTT.

This clonotype has ten or more counts. This chain joins TRBV3-1 and TRBJ1-1, with D possibly matching TRBD1 (5 bases). The V and J ends lost 5 bases and 6 bases respectively, with 16 bases between them. CDR3 length: 14 amino acids. Germline loops: CDR1 LGHDT, CDR2 YNNKEL (reference sequence). DNA of the CDR3: TGTGCCAGCAGCTTGGTGGGGGGTCAGTCTGAAGCTTTCTTT. Translating gives CASSLVGGQSEAFF.

This clonotype was seen many times. V gene TRBV10-3 combines with J gene TRBJ1-2; possibly TRBD1 for D (6 bases). Trimming shortened V by 1 base and J by 7 bases, and 19 bases separated the two germline ends. The germline gives CDR1 ENHRY, CDR2 SYGVKD. The CDR3 contains 16 residues. The CDR3 is CAISELSRTVKGGYTF. The DNA of the CDR3 is TGTGCCATCAGTGAGTTAAGTAGGACAGTAAAAGGTGGCTACACCTTC.

This clonotype was observed at least ten times. The chain is built from TRBV7-2 and TRBJ2-3; the D is unclear. This CDR3 has 14 amino acids. Trimming stripped 2 bases from V and 2 bases from J, with 8 bases between. Germline-derived CDR1 and CDR2 are SGHTA and FQGNSA. The CDR3 sequence is CASSLSRFTDTQYF. CDR3 DNA: TGTGCCAGCAGCTTATCCCGCTTCACAGATACGCAGTATTTT.

In its sample, this clonotype was seen many times. This chain connects TRBV5-1 to TRBJ2-6; D is perhaps TRBD2 (5 bases). The CDR3 extends over 17 amino acids. Trimming took 5 bases from V and 0 from J, leaving 15 bases between them. Germline CDR1 is SGHRS and CDR2 is YFSETQ. CDR3 DNA sequence: TGCGCCAGCAGATTAGGGAGACTGAGCTCTGGGGCCAACGTCCTGACTTTC. Translated, it gives CASRLGRLSSGANVLTF.

In this sample, this clonotype turned up many times. The V call is TRBV7-9, the J call TRBJ2-3; 10 nucleotides match TRBD1. The CDR3 is 16 residues long. Germline V gives CDR1 SEHNR, CDR2 FQNEAQ (reference sequence). The V segment lost 3 bases and the J segment 5 bases; nucleotides outside the gene matches: 8. The DNA for the CDR3 is TGTGCCAGCAGCTTGGACCCGGGACAGGGGCGAGATACGCAGTATTTT. It codes for CASSLDPGQGRDTQYF. The full variable domain, completed using reference TRBV7-9 and TRBJ2-3, is DTGVSQNPRHKITKRGQNVTFRCDPISEHNRLYWYRQTLGQGPEFLTYFQNEAQLEKSRLLSDRFSAERPKGSFSTLEIQRTEQGDSAMYLCASSLDPGQGRDTQYFGPGTRLTVL.

This clonotype was seen repeatedly, ten times or more. This chain links TRBV10-3 with TRBJ2-3, with 10 bases aligning to TRBD2. Germline V gene lookup returns CDR1 ENHRY and CDR2 SYGVKD. The J segment lost 4 bases and the V segment lost 10 bases, leaving 11 bases of the junction unmatched. The CDR3 totals 15 residues. CDR3 sequence: CATRTSGGLPDTQYF. CDR3 bases: TGTGCCACCCGGACTAGCGGAGGGCTCCCAGATACGCAGTATTTT.

This clonotype has at least ten counts. V is TRBV5-6 and J is TRBJ2-7; D gene ambiguous. This CDR3 has 13 amino acids. V was trimmed by 3 bases and J by 0 bases, leaving 7 bases between them. The germline CDR1 and CDR2 sequences are SGHDT and YYEEEE. Here the CDR3 reads CASSSLGSYEQYF. As DNA, the CDR3 is TGTGCCAGCAGCTCTTTGGGCTCCTACGAGCAGTACTTC.

The rearrangement links TRBV28 to TRBJ1-1; D is uncertain. This CDR3 region has 14 residues. Germline lookup yields CDR1 MDHEN and CDR2 SYDVKM. The V end was cut by 4 bases, the J end by 8 bases, with 17 bases between. The CDR3 region is CASSSFGRQLEAFF. CDR3 nucleotides: TGTGCCAGCAGTTCATTCGGGAGGCAGTTAGAAGCTTTCTTT. The complete variable domain, with remaining parts taken from reference TRBV28 and TRBJ1-1, reads DVKVTQSSRYLVKRTGEKVFLECVQDMDHENMFWYRQDPGLGLRLIYFSYDVKMKEKGDIPEGYSVSREKKERFSLILESASTNQTSMYLCASSSFGRQLEAFFGQGTRLTVV.

Many counts were recorded for this clonotype. V is TRBV6-1 and J is TRBJ1-5, with D perhaps matching TRBD1 (5 bases). This CDR3 spans 14 amino acids. The germline V gene has CDR1 MNHNS and CDR2 SASEGT. Trimming stripped 6 bases from V and 5 bases from J, with 14 bases between. The CDR3 sequence: CASRGGTEYQPQHF. The CDR3 region has the DNA TGTGCCAGCAGAGGCGGGACGGAGTATCAGCCCCAGCATTTT.

This clonotype was found many times. J is TRBJ1-2 and V is TRBV12-3 or TRBV12-4, with TRBD1 matching over 8 bases. The CDR3 has 14 residues. V shed 6 bases, J shed 7 bases, and the junction held 10 bases outside the gene matches. The CDR3 reads CASRVTGGHSGYTF. CDR3 DNA sequence: TGTGCCAGCAGAGTTACAGGGGGGCATAGTGGCTACACCTTC.

This clonotype was recorded many times. This chain links TRBV5-1 with TRBJ1-1; TRBD1 aligns across 9 bases. The J segment lost 4 bases and the V segment lost 8 bases, leaving 9 bases of the junction unmatched. This CDR3 is built from 14 residues. CDR1 SGHRS and CDR2 YFSETQ come from the germline V gene. CDR3 sequence reads: CASYRDREGTEAFF. The CDR3 DNA sequence: TGCGCCAGTTACCGGGACAGGGAAGGCACTGAAGCTTTCTTT.

The table lists this clonotype with many counts. The chain employs TRBV27 and TRBJ1-1, with D perhaps TRBD1 (6 bases). CDR1 MNHEY and CDR2 SMNVEV come from the germline V gene (reference sequence). The CDR3 runs to 17 residues. V shed 5 bases and J shed 4 bases, with 23 bases lying between them. CDR3 sequence: CASSPQGSESEGTEAFF. The CDR3 DNA sequence: TGTGCCAGCAGTCCACAGGGCAGTGAGTCGGAGGGCACTGAAGCTTTCTTT.

This clonotype was recorded many times. This CDR3 reads CASSQDQGGYAYEQYF. The CDR3 DNA sequence: TGCGCCAGCAGCCAAGATCAAGGCGGGTACGCCTACGAGCAGTACTTC. This sequence joins TRBV4-3 and TRBJ2-7; D possibly corresponds to TRBD2 (5 bases). CDR1 and CDR2 (germline): LGHNA, YSLEER. This CDR3 contains 16 residues. V was clipped by 0 bases and J by 2 bases, with 14 bases between them.

This clonotype was picked up many times. The chain employs TRBV12-3 or TRBV12-4 and TRBJ1-1, with 8 bases aligning to TRBD1. The CDR3 has 13 amino acids. V trimming: 7 bases; J trimming: 4 bases; junction bases outside the gene matches: 5. The CDR3, as DNA: TGTGCCAGCAATAACAGGGGGAGCACTGAAGCTTTCTTT. Protein sequence: CASNNRGSTEAFF.